This T cell receptor (beta chain) originates from a study of identical twins. One entry per CDR3 protein results from TCRdb running MiXCR on the 5' RACE reads. The table lists fewer than 550,000 distinct CDR3 sequences, roughly an eighth of them singletons. The study's findings and limits: The study reached conclusions through statistical analysis that was cross-sectional, not following the same donors. Insertion counts were lower in abundant cord blood beta clonotypes, a trend that memory repertoires did not show.

This CDR3 is 13 amino acids long. CDR1 MNHEY and CDR2 SVGAGI come from the germline V gene. Trimming took off 0 bases at V and 7 bases at J, with 7 bases between the two ends. This clonotype was seen more than once but under ten times. Its antigen is as yet unknown. These data also formed part of another study, on yellow fever vaccine responses in identical twins.

The receptor's source is a woman aged 18-29 years in good health. The chain joins TRBV6-5 to TRBJ1-5; D remains unclear. Sequencing used CD4+ T cells sorted from blood. The CDR3 sequence: CASSYSEYQPQHF. In DNA form, the CDR3 reads TGTGCCAGCAGTTACTCGGAATACCAGCCCCAGCATTTT.